What follows are 30 T cell receptor beta chains derived from one specimen sequenced in a study of Ad26.COV2.S vaccination and SARS-CoV-2 variants. Clones were sequenced by immunoSEQ multiplex PCR, and TCRdb holds only the in-frame ones, with some missing. This table holds some 350,000 clones, just over 90% found once. Material: peripheral blood, obtained after recovery from COVID-19. The receptors stem from a human donor who had recovered from COVID-19.

V and J are TRBV6-2 or TRBV6-3 and TRBJ2-5; the D gene could be TRBD1 or TRBD2 (5 bases each). Looked up from germline, CDR1 is MNHEY and CDR2 is SVGEGT. The V end lost 2 bases, the J end lost 5 bases, and 21 bases lay between the germline ends. CDR3 length equals 17 residues. The CDR3 spells CASSYRDRQTRRETQYF. The DNA for the CDR3 is TGTGCCAGCAGTTACAGAGACCGACAGACCCGGAGGGAGACCCAGTACTTC.

CDR3 sequence: CASTNRNTEAFF. The CDR3 bases are TGTGCCAGCACCAACAGGAACACTGAAGCTTTCTTT. The chain couples TRBV6-1 to TRBJ1-1; D remains unclear. Germline CDR1 and CDR2: MNHNS and SASEGT. The CDR3 consists of 12 residues. With 7 bases removed from V and 1 base from J, the gap between germline ends came to 7 bases.

The V gene is TRBV6-6, the J gene TRBJ1-1; TRBD1 agrees at 8 bases. V gave up 6 bases and J gave up 5 bases; unmatched junction bases: 11. The CDR3 length is 15 residues. Per the germline V gene, CDR1 is MNHNY and CDR2 is SVGAGI (reference sequence). The CDR3 nucleotides are TGTGCCAGCAGCCGGGACAGGAGGATTGGAACTGAAGCTTTCTTT. Protein product: CASSRDRRIGTEAFF.

The chain has TRBV4-3 and TRBJ1-1; D is ambiguous. V dropped 5 bases and J dropped 4 bases, with 14 bases sitting between them. This CDR3 spans 14 amino acids. Germline V gene sequence: CDR1 LGHNA, CDR2 YSLEER. In DNA, the CDR3 is TGCGCCAGCAGCAGATCGGAGGGCCTCACTGAAGCTTTCTTT. Amino acid sequence: CASSRSEGLTEAFF.

This sequence joins TRBV6-4 and TRBJ1-2; 7 positions agree with TRBD1. V dropped 2 bases and J dropped 8; count of bases not matched to a gene: 8. The CDR3 consists of 14 residues. CDR1 MRHNA and CDR2 SNTAGT come from the germline V gene. Here the CDR3 DNA reads TGTGCCAGCAGTGACCTCCGGGACAGCGGGGGCTACACCTTC. This translates into CASSDLRDSGGYTF.

V and J are TRBV5-6 and TRBJ2-5; no clear D. Germline CDR1 and CDR2: SGHDT and YYEEEE. Trimming took off 2 bases at V and 1 base at J, with 12 bases between the two ends. The CDR3 contains 15 residues. This chain's CDR3 is CASSFGVGLQETQYF. DNA of the CDR3: TGTGCCAGCAGCTTCGGTGTCGGGCTCCAAGAGACCCAGTACTTC.

This rearrangement joins TRBV4-1 to TRBJ2-4, with D perhaps assigned TRBD1 or TRBD2 (5 bases each). Germline V gene lookup returns CDR1 MGHRA and CDR2 YSYEKL. This CDR3 comprises 17 residues. Trimming took off 0 bases at V and 2 bases at J, with 14 bases between the two ends. Here the CDR3 reads CASSQDRGWNPKNIQYF. CDR3 DNA sequence: TGCGCCAGCAGCCAAGACCGGGGCTGGAATCCCAAAAACATTCAGTACTTC.

The rearrangement links TRBV10-3 to TRBJ2-7; D not resolved. This CDR3 has 13 residues. The V gene's germline CDR1 is ENHRY and CDR2 SYGVKD. Trimming left V 8 bases short and J 5 bases short, with 16 bases between. For the CDR3, the DNA is TGTGCCATCCGGGCAAGGGCAGAGGACGAGCAGTACTTC. It translates to CAIRARAEDEQYF.

In DNA form, the CDR3 reads TGCAGTGCTAGTGGGGTAGCGGGGGGTAGCACAGATACGCAGTATTTT. Translation: CSASGVAGGSTDTQYF. The chain is built from TRBV20-1 and TRBJ2-3; 10 bases line up with TRBD2. The CDR3 is made up of 16 amino acids. The trim removed 3 bases at V and 0 bases at J, leaving 6 bases unmatched. Germline values: CDR1 DFQATT, CDR2 SNEGSKA (reference sequence).

The chain combines TRBV4-3 with TRBJ2-3; possibly TRBD2 for D (6 bases). The CDR3 has 18 residues. Trimming left V 0 bases short and J 1 base short, with 17 bases between. The germline V gene has CDR1 LGHNA and CDR2 YSLEER. CDR3 coding DNA: TGCGCCAGCAGCCAAGAAGTTTATACGGGGGTCGGCACAGATACGCAGTATTTT. Encoded protein: CASSQEVYTGVGTDTQYF.

The V and J genes are TRBV18 and TRBJ1-1, with D unclear. The germline V gene has CDR1 KGHSH and CDR2 LQKENI. V lost 1 base and J lost 0, with 15 bases in between. CDR3 length: 17 amino acids. The CDR3 protein is CASSPQAGRSLNTEAFF. DNA of the CDR3: TGTGCCAGCTCACCACAGGCCGGCAGATCCTTGAACACTGAAGCTTTCTTT. Looking up the rest from reference TRBV18 and TRBJ1-1 gives the full variable domain: NAGVMQNPRHLVRRRGQEARLRCSPMKGHSHVYWYRQLPEEGLKFMVYLQKENIIDESGMPKERFSAEFPKEGPSILRIQQVVRGDSAAYFCASSPQAGRSLNTEAFFGQGTRLTVV.

This chain links TRBV19 with TRBJ2-7; D may be TRBD1 or TRBD2 (6 bases each). There are 14 residues in the CDR3. The germline V gene has CDR1 LNHDA and CDR2 SQIVND (reference sequence). V was shortened by 7 bases and J by 6 bases, with 19 bases between the two germline ends. The DNA for the CDR3 is TGTGCCAGTACCATCGGAGGGGGGCACGGCGAGCAGTACTTC. Translation gives CASTIGGGHGEQYF.

This rearrangement joins TRBV7-8 to TRBJ1-2, with unresolved D. The CDR3 covers 12 residues. V was trimmed by 5 bases and J by 1 base, leaving 5 bases between them. CDR1 is SGHVS, CDR2 FQNEAQ, per germline. CDR3 residues: CASSPDNYGYTF. The CDR3 DNA reads TGTGCCAGCAGCCCAGATAACTATGGCTACACCTTC.

The V call is TRBV6-5, the J call TRBJ2-1, with a tentative D call TRBD2 (5 bases). The V end lost 8 bases, the J end lost 9 bases, and 17 bases lay between the germline ends. This CDR3 has 13 amino acids. The germline CDR1 and CDR2 sequences are MNHEY and SVGAGI. The CDR3: CASGGLPRGEQFF. In DNA, the CDR3 is TGTGCCAGCGGCGGCCTCCCCCGGGGTGAGCAGTTCTTC.

The rearrangement joins TRBV5-8 to TRBJ1-3; a possible D gene is TRBD1 (5 bases). The CDR3 has 16 amino acids. Germline assignment: CDR1 SGHTS and CDR2 YDEGEE. The germline V and J ends were trimmed by 3 bases and 4 bases, with 17 bases remaining between them. CDR3 amino acids: CASSWTRDAKGNTIYF. The CDR3 region has the DNA TGTGCCAGCAGCTGGACCCGGGACGCGAAAGGAAACACCATATATTTT. The whole variable domain, remainder taken from reference TRBV5-8 and TRBJ1-3, is EAGVTQSPTHLIKTRGQQATLRCSPISGHTSVYWYQQALGLGLQFLLWYDEGEERNRGNFPPRFSGRQFPNYSSELNVNALELEDSALYLCASSWTRDAKGNTIYFGEGSWLTVV.

DNA of the CDR3: TGTGCCAGCTCACCCCCGGGACAGGGGGCATTAGGTCGGAGCACTGAAGCTTTCTTT. Amino acid sequence: CASSPPGQGALGRSTEAFF. The chain joins TRBV18 to TRBJ1-1; TRBD1 matches 12 bases. The V and J ends lost 3 bases and 4 bases, in that order; junction bases with no gene match: 15. This CDR3 region has 19 residues. CDR1 is KGHSH, CDR2 LQKENI, per germline.

The rearrangement uses TRBV2 and TRBJ1-3; 10 bases align to TRBD1. The CDR3 is 17 residues long. V was pared by 5 bases and J by 7 bases, with 14 bases of the junction left unmatched. In germline, CDR1 is SNHLY, CDR2 FYNNEI. CDR3 loop: CASSLTGRDRGWNTIYF. Here the CDR3 DNA reads TGTGCCAGCAGTCTAACGGGACGGGACAGGGGATGGAACACCATATATTTT.

The V gene is TRBV29-1, the J gene TRBJ1-1; TRBD1 is a possible D gene (5 bases). This CDR3 comprises 14 residues. V was cut by 7 bases and J by 0 bases, with 15 bases left in between. Germline V gives CDR1 SQVTM, CDR2 ANQGSEA. The CDR3 coding sequence is TGCAGCGCCACCCCGGGGCTGATGAACACTGAAGCTTTCTTT. Protein product: CSATPGLMNTEAFF.

The chain uses TRBV27 and TRBJ2-7; TRBD2 might be the D (7 bases). V lost 3 bases and J lost 4, with 16 bases in between. Germline values: CDR1 MNHEY, CDR2 SMNVEV (reference sequence). CDR3 length equals 15 residues. The DNA of the CDR3 is TGTGCCAGCAGTTTGGGGGGAGGGGGTGGGTACGAGCAGTACTTC. The encoded protein is CASSLGGGGGYEQYF.

A single count supports this clone. V usage is TRBV11-2 and J usage is TRBJ1-1; no clear D gene. V gave up 1 base and J gave up 4 bases, with 1 base separating them. The CDR3 spans 11 residues. CDR1 is SGHAT and CDR2 is FQNNGV in the germline V gene. CDR3 in DNA: TGTGCCAGCAGCTTAGTCACTGAAGCTTTCTTT. Amino acids: CASSLVTEAFF.

This clone was found a few times. The CDR3 reads CASSQAGSRGLGEKLFF. The CDR3 DNA is TGTGCCAGCAGCCAAGCAGGATCCAGGGGGTTGGGGGAAAAACTGTTTTTT. The rearrangement links TRBV3-1 (or the pseudogene TRBV3-2) to TRBJ1-4; 7 positions agree with TRBD1. V shed 1 base and J 8 bases; nucleotides not matched to a gene: 13. Germline CDR1 LGHDT, CDR2 YNNKEL (reference sequence). This CDR3 has 17 amino acids.

The DNA of the CDR3 is TGTGCCAGCAGCTTAGCGCTCGGGACAGGCGGAGGTAATTCACCCCTCCACTTT. This encodes CASSLALGTGGGNSPLHF. The chain carries TRBV7-9 and TRBJ1-6, with TRBD1 matching 8 bases. Germline V lookup: CDR1 SEHNR, CDR2 FQNEAQ (reference sequence). The junction had 10 bases not matched to a gene; V was cut back by 0 bases and J by 6 bases. This CDR3 has 18 residues. Together with reference TRBV7-9 and TRBJ1-6, the CDR3 gives the full variable domain: DTGVSQNPRHKITKRGQNVTFRCDPISEHNRLYWYRQTLGQGPEFLTYFQNEAQLEKSRLLSDRFSAERPKGSFSTLEIQRTEQGDSAMYLCASSLALGTGGGNSPLHFGNGTRLTVT.

V and J are TRBV6-6 and TRBJ2-2; weak D call: TRBD1 (6 bases). CDR1 and CDR2 from the germline V gene are MNHNY and SVGAGI (reference sequence). This CDR3 region has 14 residues. The ends were cut back, 6 bases at V and 1 base at J, with 9 bases in the middle. CDR3 coding DNA: TGTGCCAGCAGACAACAGGGGAACACCGGGGAGCTGTTTTTT. It encodes CASRQQGNTGELFF.

This chain connects TRBV5-6 to TRBJ2-3; D gene unclear. The CDR3 loop spans 16 amino acids. Trimming left V 1 base short and J 0 bases short, with 12 bases between. Germline CDR1 SGHDT, CDR2 YYEEEE. CDR3 DNA: TGTGCCAGCAGCTTGCTTCTCAGCTCTAGCACAGATACGCAGTATTTT. Its translation is CASSLLLSSSTDTQYF.

This chain links TRBV12-3 or TRBV12-4 with TRBJ1-5; weak D call: TRBD1 (5 bases). V shed 4 bases and J shed 2 bases, with 6 bases lying between them. The CDR3 consists of 13 residues. CDR3 nucleotides: TGTGCCAGCAGTTGGGGGGGCAATCAGCCCCAGCATTTT. Its protein is CASSWGGNQPQHF.

This rearrangement joins TRBV24-1 to TRBJ1-2; 9 nucleotides match TRBD1. The CDR3 has 14 amino acids. CDR1 is KGHDR, CDR2 SFDVKD, per germline. V was clipped by 4 bases and J by 7 bases; unmatched bases: 6. CDR3 coding DNA: TGTGCCACCAGTGAGGGGGACAGGGCTCGTGGCTACACCTTC. It encodes CATSEGDRARGYTF.

The chain combines TRBV4-2 with TRBJ1-1, with D hard to call. CDR1 and CDR2 from the germline V gene are LGHNA and YNFKEQ. This CDR3 region has 15 residues. The V end lost 4 bases, the J end lost 3 bases, and 15 bases lay between the germline ends. The DNA of the CDR3 is TGTGCCAGCAGCCCCGATAAAGGGTGGGACACTGAAGCTTTCTTT. It encodes CASSPDKGWDTEAFF.

This rearrangement joins TRBV27 to TRBJ1-2, with D maybe TRBD1 (6 bases). CDR3 size: 14 residues. Germline lookup yields CDR1 MNHEY and CDR2 SMNVEV (reference sequence). V gave up 7 bases and J gave up 5 bases, with 17 bases separating them. CDR3 in DNA: TGTGCCAGCACCAACGACCCGAGGGGGTATGGCTACACCTTC. Translation gives CASTNDPRGYGYTF.

J is TRBJ2-1 and V is TRBV20-1; maybe TRBD1 (6 bases). Trimming took 5 bases from V and 9 from J, leaving 11 bases between them. The CDR3 is 11 residues long. The germline gives CDR1 DFQATT, CDR2 SNEGSKA (reference sequence). The CDR3 DNA sequence: TGCAGTGCTCCCCGCAGGGGTGAGCAGTTCTTC. Protein product: CSAPRRGEQFF.

The chain combines TRBV12-3 or TRBV12-4 with TRBJ2-7; D unclear. Between the trimmed V and J ends, which lost 6 bases and 3 bases, there was a span of 6 bases. This CDR3 region has 11 residues. The chain's CDR3 is CASRLHYEQYF. The DNA of the CDR3 is TGTGCCAGCAGGCTACACTACGAGCAGTACTTC.